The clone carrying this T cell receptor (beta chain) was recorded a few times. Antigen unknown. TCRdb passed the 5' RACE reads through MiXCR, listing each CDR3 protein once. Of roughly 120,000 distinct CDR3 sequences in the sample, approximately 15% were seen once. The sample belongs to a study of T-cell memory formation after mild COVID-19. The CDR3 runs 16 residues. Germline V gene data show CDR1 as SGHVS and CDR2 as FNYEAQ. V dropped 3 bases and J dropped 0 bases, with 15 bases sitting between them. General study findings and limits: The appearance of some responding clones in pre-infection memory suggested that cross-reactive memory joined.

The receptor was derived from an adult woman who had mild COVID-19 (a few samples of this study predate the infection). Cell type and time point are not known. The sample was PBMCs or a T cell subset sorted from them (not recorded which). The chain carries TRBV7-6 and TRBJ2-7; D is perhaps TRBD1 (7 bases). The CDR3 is CASSLEGAHSSYEQYF. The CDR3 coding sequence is TGTGCCAGCAGCTTGGAGGGGGCCCATTCCTCCTACGAGCAGTACTTC.